This TCR beta chain is drawn from a study of blood T cell repertoires in COVID-19. Across the whole study: From T cells, B-cell-depleted T cells, or PBMCs came the material, which was cDNA or gDNA.

This CDR3 is 15 amino acids long. Germline assignment: CDR1 MGHRA and CDR2 YSYEKL. J lost 12 bases, V lost 1 base, and 8 bases had no gene match. This clone was counted a few times. Original data processing: Amplified reference gene primers provided the basis for estimating nucleated cell counts. Libraries were prepared by immunoSEQ multiplex PCR; TCRdb keeps only in-frame clonotypes and omits some of them. V, J and clone size reflect that table, while D and trimming were determined from the DNA. The sample has around 70,000 clones; roughly 81% are singletons. The chain recombines TRBV4-1 with TRBJ2-1; 11 bases align to TRBD2. The sequenced material came from peripheral blood. The sequence came from a woman aged 70-85 years with acute or convalescent COVID-19. Here the CDR3 DNA reads TGCGCCAGCAGCCAAGTCGATAGCGGGAGGGCCGGGCAGTTCTTC. The encoded protein is CASSQVDSGRAGQFF.